This T cell receptor beta chain originates from a study of cytomegalovirus exposure and HLA in healthy donors. 13 Jbeta primers and 60 Vbeta primers were used for the PCR. Produced via immunoSEQ multiplex PCR; TCRdb's table is partial and in-frame only. The data contain tens of thousands of clones, approximately 72% of them seen just once; the ten biggest clones take up 9.5% to 12%. The CDR3 length is 12 residues. V lost 3 bases and J lost 3, with 5 bases in between. Germline lookup yields CDR1 SGHTA and CDR2 FQGTGA. Points on this clone: The antigen is unknown.

General study results and limits: TCR beta chains associated with HLA were, in a later analysis, more clonally expanded than equally common others.

The specimen sequenced was PBMCs. This chain links TRBV7-3 with TRBJ2-5, with D possibly matching TRBD1 (5 bases). The receptor was derived from a woman aged 30 to 39 in good health and CMV-seronegative. The CDR3 DNA reads TGTGCCAGCAGCTTGACAGAAGAGACCCAGTACTTC. It encodes CASSLTEETQYF.